This TCR beta chain was identified during a study of blood T cell repertoires in COVID-19. The wider study: COVID-19 samples from acute and convalescent phases originated in the United States, Italy and Spain. From T cells, B-cell-depleted T cells, or PBMCs came the material, which was cDNA or gDNA.

CDR1 SGHTS and CDR2 YDEGEE come from the germline V gene. The CDR3 has 15 amino acids. Trimming pared 1 base from V and 0 bases from J, leaving 8 bases between. In the original workflow: From reference gene primer amplification, estimates of nucleated cell counts were derived. The repertoire was sequenced with immunoSEQ multiplex PCR; TCRdb's copy has only in-frame clones and lacks some. That table supplies the V and J calls and clone size; D and trimming were determined from the DNA. Seen here are roughly 260,000 clones, roughly 86% observed once, and the top ten hold around a tenth. The sequence was collected from a middle-aged man who had recovered from COVID-19. J is TRBJ2-1 and V is TRBV5-8; no reliable D call. Sample: peripheral blood. The CDR3 nucleotides read TGTGCCAGCAGCTTGAACCAGCGCTCCTACAATGAGCAGTTCTTC. Its translation is CASSLNQRSYNEQFF.